This TCR beta chain was recorded in a study of blood T cell repertoires in COVID-19. Looking at the study overall: Researchers got acute and convalescent COVID-19 samples from the United States, Italy and Spain. PBMCs, B-cell-depleted T cells, or T cells were the source of the cDNA or gDNA that made up the material.

V was pared by 8 bases and J by 5 bases, with 18 bases between. The CDR3 is 15 residues long. In germline, CDR1 is ENHRY, CDR2 SYGVKD. Original handling: Reference gene primer amplification yielded estimated nucleated cell counts. Assay used: immunoSEQ multiplex PCR; TCRdb lists only in-frame clones, some missing. The D gene and trimming were derived from the DNA, and the V and J assignments and clone size from that table. Here the sample spans around 190,000 clones, 75% to 90% being singletons. Sequences were obtained from peripheral blood. The receptor was isolated from a woman aged 55 to 70 with acute or convalescent COVID-19. The chain carries TRBV10-3 and TRBJ2-2; a possible D gene is TRBD1 (8 bases). The CDR3 nucleotides read TGTGCCATCGGACAAACAGGGGGGGGTACCGGGGAGCTGTTTTTT. Translation gives CAIGQTGGGTGELFF.